Below, 8 T cell receptor beta chains from the same sample are listed, as sequenced in a study of blood T cells in healthy people across ages. Sample-barcoded 5' priming and a J-beta primer mix drove a second PCR of about 6 to 12 cycles. TCRdb re-called the 5' RACE reads with MiXCR, one entry per CDR3 protein. The table lists about 800,000 distinct CDR3 sequences, roughly 25% of them singletons. These same data were also listed under a study on T cells of mothers and their children.

Source material: blood. The receptor source for this set is a boy younger than 18 in good health.

The chain is built from TRBV19 and TRBJ2-1, with D possibly matching TRBD2 (5 bases). Between the trimmed V and J ends, which lost 3 bases and 6 bases, there was a span of 9 bases. The CDR3 is made up of 13 amino acids. Germline V CDR1 and CDR2: LNHDA, SQIVND (reference sequence). The chain's CDR3 is CASSIGRGNEQFF. The CDR3 coding sequence is TGTGCCAGTAGTATTGGCCGGGGCAATGAGCAGTTCTTC.

The rearrangement uses TRBV7-2 and TRBJ2-5, with 9 bases matching TRBD1. The J call may be wrong; the DNA end is better matched by TRBJ2-7. Germline V gene data show CDR1 as SGHTA and CDR2 as FQGNSA. The CDR3 length is 15 residues. The CDR3 region is CASRQGGTGSYEQYF. The CDR3 bases are TGTGCCAGCAGGCAGGGGGGGACAGGGTCCTACGAGCAGTACTTC.

The CDR3 DNA reads as TGTGCCAGCAGCGTAGGACCGCCCAGCGGGAGCCTCTCCTACGAGCAGTACTTC. The encoded protein is CASSVGPPSGSLSYEQYF. V gene TRBV9 combines with J gene TRBJ2-7; TRBD2 matches 8 bases. This CDR3 is 18 amino acids long. CDR1 and CDR2 from the germline V gene are SGDLS and YYNGEE. Losses at the gene ends were 0 bases for V and 0 bases for J; bases not matched to a gene: 11.

This clonotype turned up a few times. The chain combines TRBV20-1 with TRBJ2-1; TRBD2 aligns across 13 bases. Losses at the gene ends were 2 bases for V and 5 bases for J; bases not matched to a gene: 6. Germline V gives CDR1 DFQATT, CDR2 SNEGSKA (reference sequence). This CDR3 has 16 residues. CDR3 sequence (DNA): TGCAGTGCTAGAAAACTAGCGGGAGGGCCGAACAATGAGCAGTTCTTC. Amino acids: CSARKLAGGPNNEQFF.

The sample holds a few counts of this clonotype. V usage is TRBV28 and J usage is TRBJ1-1; D might be TRBD1 (6 bases). V dropped 1 base and J dropped 11 bases, with 11 bases sitting between them. This CDR3 has 12 residues. In germline, CDR1 is MDHEN, CDR2 SYDVKM. CDR3 in DNA: TGTGCCAGCAGTTTATTCCAGGGGTATGCTTTCTTT. Translating gives CASSLFQGYAFF.

The chain combines TRBV20-1 with TRBJ2-5; perhaps TRBD1 as D (5 bases). The germline V gene encodes CDR1 DFQATT and CDR2 SNEGSKA (reference sequence). With 0 bases removed from V and 1 base from J, the gap between germline ends came to 9 bases. The length of the CDR3 is 14 residues. The CDR3 spells CSAREVRGQETQYF. CDR3 bases: TGCAGTGCTAGAGAGGTTAGGGGCCAAGAGACCCAGTACTTC.

On this clonotype: Sequence at one end of the junction differs from germline and may be a read error. The V call is TRBV6-1, the J call TRBJ1-2; a weak D match, TRBD1 (5 bases). This CDR3 spans 13 amino acids. Germline V gene data show CDR1 as MNHNS and CDR2 as SASEGT. The CDR3 coding sequence is TGTGCCGGCAGTGTTCGGGGCAACTATGGCTACACCTTC. This encodes CAGSVRGNYGYTF.

This chain connects TRBV20-1 to TRBJ2-3, with TRBD2 identical over 8 bases. This CDR3 region has 16 residues. CDR1 and CDR2 (germline): DFQATT, SNEGSKA (reference sequence). With 0 bases clipped from V and 2 bases from J, the junction kept 7 bases outside the gene matches. The DNA of the CDR3 is TGCAGTGCTAGAGATATCGGGACTAGAAACACAGATACGCAGTATTTT. This codes for CSARDIGTRNTDTQYF.